This T cell receptor beta chain came from a study of shared clonotypes between healthy human individuals. This clone was seen a single time. Germline V gene sequence: CDR1 LNHDA, CDR2 SQIVND (reference sequence). The CDR3 loop spans 14 amino acids. V was cut by 4 bases and J by 3 bases, with 10 bases left in between. Repertoires were generated with immunoSEQ multiplex PCR, while TCRdb's copy carries only in-frame clones and drops some. The sample carries 2 million to 3 million clones, more than 85% recorded once. This chain joins TRBV19 and TRBJ2-1, with D perhaps matching TRBD1 (6 bases). This receptor was obtained from a man aged 18 to 29 in good health. Some clones in this sample may be carry-over from other donors' samples. Input material: naive CD4+ T cells from PBMCs. Specified subset: CD45RA+ positively selected. The CDR3 DNA reads TGTGCCAGTAGTACGGGACATCTCTACAATGAGCAGTTCTTC. Amino acids: CASSTGHLYNEQFF.